This is a list of T cell receptor beta chains from one sample in a study of OX40 agonist ivuxolimab in advanced cancers. This table comes from immunoSEQ multiplex PCR, and its TCRdb copy is limited to in-frame clones, with some not included. The table lists some 30,000 clones, roughly 90% of them singletons. Sequenced material: CD4+ or CD8+ T cells sorted from blood, taken in a trial of the OX40 agonist ivuxolimab. These receptors all come from an adult with an advanced solid tumor such as melanoma, head and neck, liver or kidney cancer. The conserved cysteine and the conserved F or W are not part of the CDR3 here.

v_call	j_call	cdr3_aa
TRBV10-3	TRBJ2-1	AISPSLTSGRDDRHNEQF
TRBV13	TRBJ2-3	ASSSPAGPPFGTDTQY
TRBV13	TRBJ2-1	ASSFDGRGVNEQF
TRBV9	TRBJ1-3	ASTPGGAGNTIY
TRBV19	TRBJ2-2	ASSSRELSTGELF
TRBV7-9	TRBJ2-5	ASSPGQGRPVTQY
TRBV9	TRBJ2-5	ASSVDGGGTEETQY
TRBV13	TRBJ1-4	ASSSTKVSNEKLF
TRBV28	TRBJ2-1	ASSLSLGPTGNEQF
TRBV9	TRBJ2-1	ASSVGLAGSYNEQF
TRBV7-8	TRBJ1-5	ASSLAGEGQPQH
TRBV5-6	TRBJ1-1	ASSWDRMNTEAF
TRBV27	TRBJ1-3	ASSFAAGNAIY